Each of the 27 T cell receptor beta chains below was sequenced from the same sample in a study of regulatory and conventional T cells in RAG deficiency (dated by TCRdb to 2015 to 2018). Library creation used the immunoSEQ multiplex PCR assay. TCRdb's version of the immuneACCESS table is confined to in-frame rearrangements and falls short of the full clone set. An unresolved V gene accounts for under half of the shortfall where checked; the remainder is of unknown origin. The sample records roughly 28,000 clones, about 95% of which are singletons. Around 0.2% of the sample goes to the ten largest clones. Before genomic DNA extraction, conventional CD4+ T cells were purified from blood as CD25-low CD127-high cells. The same sample was also studied in work on regulatory T cells. From that second study: The multiplex PCR used 52 forward TRBV primers and 13 reverse TRBJ primers, with assay-based and computational corrections for amplification bias.

The source material was CD25- CD4+ T cells sorted from blood. These receptors all stem from a human donor in good health.

V and J are TRBV15 and TRBJ2-7; no reliable D call. Germline V CDR1 and CDR2: LNHNV, YYDKDF (reference sequence). The CDR3 runs to 14 residues. V gave up 0 bases and J gave up 1 base, with 7 bases separating them. Here the CDR3 reads CATSRDLTSYEQYF. The DNA for the CDR3 is TGTGCCACCAGCAGAGATCTAACTTCCTACGAGCAGTACTTC.

V usage is TRBV5-4 and J usage is TRBJ2-5, with D unresolved. CDR1 is SGHNT and CDR2 is YYREEE in the germline V gene (reference sequence). The CDR3 covers 12 residues. The germline V and J ends were trimmed by 4 bases and 0 bases, with 4 bases remaining between them. Written as DNA, the CDR3 is TGTGCCAGCAGCCCCGACCAAGAGACCCAGTACTTC. Residues: CASSPDQETQYF.

The chain combines TRBV19 with TRBJ2-5, with D possibly being TRBD2 (5 bases). There are 13 residues in the CDR3. CDR1 and CDR2 (germline): LNHDA, SQIVND (reference sequence). V was pared by 9 bases and J by 2 bases, with 13 bases between. The CDR3 bases are TGTGCCAGGGCGGGCACCCCTCAAGAGACCCAGTACTTC. As protein: CARAGTPQETQYF.

V usage is TRBV6-6 and J usage is TRBJ1-2; TRBD1 matches at 8 bases. The CDR3 is 14 amino acids. Looked up from germline, CDR1 is MNHNY and CDR2 is SVGAGI (reference sequence). J was trimmed by 8 bases and V by 0 bases; bases with no gene match: 5. Written as DNA, the CDR3 is TGTGCCAGCAGTTACTCGGACAGGGCTGGAGGCTACACCTTC. Its protein product is CASSYSDRAGGYTF.

CDR3 amino acids: CSVQVTTGELFF. CDR3 bases: TGCAGCGTTCAGGTCACCACCGGGGAGCTGTTTTTT. V usage is TRBV29-1 and J usage is TRBJ2-2; the D is unclear. V gave up 5 bases and J gave up 4 bases, with 8 bases separating them. The CDR3 spans 12 residues. The germline V gene has CDR1 SQVTM and CDR2 ANQGSEA.

This clone was seen a single time. The chain combines TRBV7-2 with TRBJ1-3; the D is unclear. The length of the CDR3 is 14 residues. CDR1 is SGHTA and CDR2 is FQGNSA in the germline V gene. V was clipped by 0 bases and J by 11 bases, with 14 bases between them. CDR3 sequence reads: CASSLAIGGRPIYF. DNA of the CDR3: TGTGCCAGCAGCTTAGCGATTGGTGGCCGCCCCATATATTTT.

The V and J genes are TRBV7-9 and TRBJ2-7; 15 nucleotides match TRBD2. From germline, CDR1 is SEHNR and CDR2 FQNEAQ (reference sequence). With 5 bases clipped from V and 4 bases from J, the junction kept 12 bases outside the gene matches. The CDR3 is made up of 18 amino acids. The CDR3 DNA reads TGTGCCAGCAGCCATACCGGGACTAGCGGGGGGCCTGTGTACGAGCAGTACTTC. As protein: CASSHTGTSGGPVYEQYF.

The gene calls are TRBV6-1 and TRBJ2-5; TRBD1 aligns across 7 bases. The junction had 3 bases not matched to a gene; V was cut back by 6 bases and J by 2 bases. In germline, CDR1 is MNHNS, CDR2 SASEGT. This CDR3 is 13 amino acids long. The CDR3 region is CASSRDRQETQYF. CDR3 coding DNA: TGTGCCAGCAGCCGGGACAGACAAGAGACCCAGTACTTC.

The chain recombines TRBV2 with TRBJ1-1; D is perhaps TRBD1 (5 bases). The germline CDR1 and CDR2 sequences are SNHLY and FYNNEI. Trimming took off 3 bases at V and 7 bases at J, with 9 bases between the two ends. The CDR3 has 12 residues. The CDR3 spells CASSDRAVEAFF. CDR3 sequence (DNA): TGTGCCAGCAGTGACAGGGCCGTTGAAGCTTTCTTT.

This clone was seen only once. This rearrangement joins TRBV18 to TRBJ2-1; D ambiguous. V lost 0 bases to trimming and J lost 2 bases, with 8 bases between them. Germline CDR1 is KGHSH and CDR2 is LQKENI. The CDR3 sequence is 15 residues long. CDR3 in amino acids: CASSPPVRAYNEQFF. In DNA, the CDR3 is TGTGCCAGCTCACCACCGGTTAGAGCCTACAATGAGCAGTTCTTC.

This chain uses TRBV19 with TRBJ1-2; 8 bases agree with TRBD1. The length of the CDR3 is 15 residues. CDR1 is LNHDA and CDR2 is SQIVND in the germline V gene (reference sequence). The V gene end was trimmed by 6 bases and the J gene end by 8 bases; junction bases not matched to a gene: 14. The CDR3 loop is CASSRGGQVPFGYTF. CDR3 DNA: TGTGCCAGTAGCCGAGGGGGACAGGTCCCCTTCGGCTACACCTTC.

On this clone: An end of the junction differs from the germline gene, which may be a read error. The rearrangement joins TRBV7-6 to TRBJ2-7; tentatively, D is TRBD1 (6 bases). CDR1 SGHVS and CDR2 FNYEAQ come from the germline V gene. This CDR3 comprises 13 residues. Here the CDR3 reads CASSVDSSYEQYF. The CDR3 DNA reads as TGTGCCAGCAGCGTGGACAGCTCCTATGAGCAGTACTTC. Full variable domain (remainder filled in from reference TRBV7-6 and TRBJ2-7): GAGVSQSPRYKVTKRGQDVALRCDPISGHVSLYWYRQALGQGPEFLTYFNYEAQQDKSGLPNDRFSAERPEGSISTLTIQRTEQRDSAMYRCASSVDSSYEQYFGPGTRLTVT.

The J gene is TRBJ1-5, the V gene TRBV28, with 8 bases aligning to TRBD1. The CDR3 runs 16 residues. Germline CDR1 and CDR2: MDHEN and SYDVKM. V was pared by 1 base and J by 5 bases, with 7 bases of the junction left unmatched. The CDR3: CASSLSTGGGYQPQHF. DNA for the CDR3: TGTGCCAGCAGTTTATCTACAGGGGGAGGCTATCAGCCCCAGCATTTT.

CDR3 sequence: CASSTPPSDFYGYTF. As DNA, the CDR3 is TGTGCCAGTAGTACCCCCCCGTCAGACTTCTATGGCTACACCTTC. The genes are TRBV19 and TRBJ1-2; no firm D call. V dropped 4 bases and J dropped 4 bases, with 16 bases sitting between them. The CDR3 covers 15 residues. Germline loops: CDR1 LNHDA, CDR2 SQIVND (reference sequence).

The CDR3 region is CASSQGSPYNEQFF. Here the CDR3 DNA reads TGTGCCAGCAGCCAGGGGTCCCCCTACAATGAGCAGTTCTTC. The chain uses TRBV6-1 and TRBJ2-1; tentatively, D is TRBD1 (6 bases). Germline V gives CDR1 MNHNS, CDR2 SASEGT. The germline V and J ends were trimmed by 6 bases and 2 bases, with 11 bases remaining between them. The CDR3 is 14 amino acids.

This clone was recorded once. The chain joins TRBV10-2 to TRBJ2-7; TRBD1 aligns across 8 bases. The germline gives CDR1 WSHSY, CDR2 SAAADI. The CDR3 runs to 16 residues. The junction had 11 bases not matched to a gene; V was cut back by 2 bases and J by 5 bases. The CDR3 is CASSERHGTGVHEQYF. As DNA, the CDR3 is TGCGCCAGCAGTGAGAGGCATGGGACAGGTGTCCACGAGCAGTACTTC.

The J gene is TRBJ2-3, the V gene TRBV19; 10 positions agree with TRBD2. The CDR3 has 17 residues. J was trimmed by 1 base and V by 4 bases; bases with no gene match: 8. Germline lookup yields CDR1 LNHDA and CDR2 SQIVND (reference sequence). The CDR3 region has the DNA TGTGCCAGTAGTACCCCCCGCCTAGCGGGGGGCACAGATACGCAGTATTTT. It encodes CASSTPRLAGGTDTQYF.

This chain connects TRBV5-1 to TRBJ2-3, with D perhaps TRBD1 (6 bases). Trimming took 7 bases from V and 4 from J, leaving 16 bases between them. CDR1 is SGHRS and CDR2 is YFSETQ in the germline V gene. This CDR3 region has 14 residues. CDR3 DNA sequence: TGCGCCAGCGGCTCCAGGGGAACCTCAGATACGCAGTATTTT. The encoded protein is CASGSRGTSDTQYF.

The chain joins TRBV10-3 to TRBJ2-7; D unclear. The germline V and J ends were trimmed by 3 bases and 2 bases, with 8 bases remaining between them. Looked up from germline, CDR1 is ENHRY and CDR2 is SYGVKD. This CDR3 has 13 amino acids. The CDR3 here is CAISELIAYEQYF. In DNA, the CDR3 is TGTGCCATCAGTGAACTCATTGCCTACGAGCAGTACTTC.

The rearrangement uses TRBV4-2 and TRBJ2-1; the match to TRBD2 covers 9 bases. Germline CDR1 is LGHNA and CDR2 is YNFKEQ. The V gene end was trimmed by 1 base and the J gene end by 3 bases; junction bases not matched to a gene: 4. The CDR3 consists of 16 residues. CDR3 amino acids: CASSQVSLAGYNEQFF. CDR3 nucleotide sequence: TGTGCCAGCAGCCAAGTGTCACTAGCGGGCTACAATGAGCAGTTCTTC.

The chain combines TRBV9 with TRBJ1-2, with TRBD1 matching 8 bases. The CDR3 sequence is 15 residues long. The V gene end was trimmed by 1 base and the J gene end by 2 bases; junction bases not matched to a gene: 4. Germline loops: CDR1 SGDLS, CDR2 YYNGEE. The CDR3, as DNA: TGTGCCAGCAGCGTAAGAAGGGACAGGAACTATGGCTACACCTTC. This codes for CASSVRRDRNYGYTF.

This chain uses TRBV2 with TRBJ2-7; D may be TRBD1 (6 bases). CDR1 SNHLY and CDR2 FYNNEI come from the germline V gene. V lost 7 bases to trimming and J lost 3 bases, with 13 bases between them. This CDR3 has 13 amino acids. The CDR3 nucleotides read TGTGCCAGCACCCGGGACACGCGCTACGAGCAGTACTTC. Translation gives CASTRDTRYEQYF. Variable domain in full (rest from reference TRBV2 and TRBJ2-7): EPEVTQTPSHQVTQMGQEVILRCVPISNHLYFYWYRQILGQKVEFLVSFYNNEISEKSEIFDDQFSVERPDGSNFTLKIRSTKLEDSAMYFCASTRDTRYEQYFGPGTRLTVT.

This chain joins TRBV7-2 and TRBJ2-7; 10 nucleotides match TRBD2. The CDR3 consists of 15 residues. CDR1 and CDR2 from the germline V gene are SGHTA and FQGNSA. V dropped 3 bases and J dropped 0; count of bases not matched to a gene: 2. For the CDR3, the DNA is TGTGCCAGCAGCTTTACTAGCGGGGTCTCCTACGAGCAGTACTTC. This translates into CASSFTSGVSYEQYF.

The V call is TRBV4-1, the J call TRBJ2-5; 12 positions match TRBD1. This CDR3 contains 16 residues. Germline loops: CDR1 MGHRA, CDR2 YSYEKL. V lost 4 bases, J lost 5 bases, and 8 bases stayed unmatched. The CDR3 bases are TGCGCCAGCAGCCTCCTCCCGGGACAGGGGGCGGAGACCCAGTACTTC. Residues: CASSLLPGQGAETQYF.

The chain employs TRBV18 and TRBJ1-6; D uncertain. This CDR3 is built from 16 residues. Between the trimmed V and J ends, which lost 2 bases and 6 bases, there was a span of 14 bases. The V gene's germline CDR1 is KGHSH and CDR2 LQKENI. CDR3 loop: CASSPNGQSGNSPLHF. In DNA form, the CDR3 reads TGTGCCAGCTCACCAAACGGCCAATCGGGTAATTCACCCCTCCACTTT. Full variable domain (outside the CDR3, taken from reference TRBV18 and TRBJ1-6): NAGVMQNPRHLVRRRGQEARLRCSPMKGHSHVYWYRQLPEEGLKFMVYLQKENIIDESGMPKERFSAEFPKEGPSILRIQQVVRGDSAAYFCASSPNGQSGNSPLHFGNGTRLTVT.

The chain employs TRBV30 and TRBJ1-3; D unresolved. The V end lost 2 bases, the J end lost 0 bases, and 8 bases lay between the germline ends. This CDR3 region has 14 residues. Germline assignment: CDR1 GTSNPN and CDR2 SVGIG (reference sequence). In DNA, the CDR3 is TGTGCCTGGAGTCTGGGGAGCTCTGGAAACACCATATATTTT. Translating it yields CAWSLGSSGNTIYF.

The chain recombines TRBV27 with TRBJ1-2, with 8 bases lining up with TRBD1. There are 16 residues in the CDR3. After removal of 0 bases from V and 8 bases from J, the junction contained 11 bases not matched to a gene. Per germline, CDR1 MNHEY and CDR2 SMNVEV (reference sequence). As DNA, the CDR3 is TGTGCCAGCAGTTTATCGGCCCTCAGACAGGGGACGGGCTACACCTTC. Its protein is CASSLSALRQGTGYTF.